The clone carrying this T cell receptor beta chain was observed a single time. Assay used: immunoSEQ multiplex PCR; TCRdb lists only in-frame clones, some missing. The sample includes about 140,000 clones, around nine tenths of them seen just once. This sample stems from a study of control samples from healthy donors and cancer patients. CDR1 is MDHEN, CDR2 SYDVKM, per germline. The V end lost 5 bases, the J end lost 5 bases, and 15 bases lay between the germline ends. The CDR3 totals 14 residues. V and J are TRBV28 and TRBJ2-5; the D gene could be TRBD1 or TRBD2 (5 bases each). What was sequenced was blood. The clonotype originates from a woman in her twenties or thirties in good health. The CDR3 DNA follows: TGTGCCAGCAGTCTGCCGGGACCCAAGGAGACCCAGTACTTC. It specifies CASSLPGPKETQYF. Full variable domain (rest looked up from reference TRBV28 and TRBJ2-5): DVKVTQSSRYLVKRTGEKVFLECVQDMDHENMFWYRQDPGLGLRLIYFSYDVKMKEKGDIPEGYSVSREKKERFSLILESASTNQTSMYLCASSLPGPKETQYFGPGTRLLVL.